This T cell receptor beta chain is from a study of Ad26.COV2.S vaccination and SARS-CoV-2 variants. J lost 6 bases, V lost 0 bases, and 12 bases had no gene match. Germline CDR1 is PRHDT and CDR2 is FYEKMQ (reference sequence). The CDR3 has 18 amino acids. The method was immunoSEQ multiplex PCR; TCRdb's version includes in-frame clones alone and lacks a portion of them. Among some 340,000 clones listed, about 86% were seen once. Specified treatment: some 19 received Ad26.COV2.S at low or high dose, single or two shots; several received placebo; per-sample allocation not given. Samples were taken on day 63 after the first vaccine or placebo injection.

The clonotype was recovered from a person between 18 and 60 years old who received the Ad26.COV2.S COVID-19 vaccine or a placebo. This chain connects TRBV13 to TRBJ2-3; TRBD2 matches at 10 bases. The input for sequencing was peripheral blood, taken in a trial of Ad26.COV2.S vaccine versus placebo. The CDR3 bases are TGTGCCAGCAGCTTAGGACTAGCGGGGCTCGGGGCAATGGATACGCAGTATTTT. The encoded protein is CASSLGLAGLGAMDTQYF.